These 18 T cell receptor beta chains were sequenced from one sample in a study of human CD4 T cells and Enterobacteriaceae. Method: immunoSEQ multiplex PCR; TCRdb's copy keeps in-frame clones and lacks some. Among 25,000 to 30,000 clones listed, approximately 80% were seen once. Sorting took every CD4+ cell except CD45RA+CCR7+CD95- naive cells, reaching over 95% purity. Sequencing was performed on memory CD4+ T cells from blood. The source of these receptors is a human donor in good health.

V usage is TRBV10-2 and J usage is TRBJ1-5; D ambiguous. The germline V gene encodes CDR1 WSHSY and CDR2 SAAADI. Between the trimmed V and J ends, which lost 0 bases and 13 bases, there was a span of 13 bases. The length of the CDR3 is 13 residues. In DNA form, the CDR3 reads TGCGCCAGCAGTGAGTCGAGCACAAGCCCTCAGCATTTT. Encoded protein: CASSESSTSPQHF.

This chain uses TRBV20-1 with TRBJ2-7; no clear D gene. The germline V gene encodes CDR1 DFQATT and CDR2 SNEGSKA (reference sequence). Trimming took 3 bases from V and 1 from J, leaving 4 bases between them. The CDR3 runs to 11 residues. In DNA, the CDR3 is TGCAGTGCTAGGCCATCCTACGAGCAGTACTTC. Protein sequence: CSARPSYEQYF.

This sequence joins TRBV27 and TRBJ2-7, with 7 bases that match TRBD2. This CDR3 is 12 amino acids long. With V trimmed by 2 bases and J by 9 bases, 4 bases remained unmatched. Germline V gene data show CDR1 as MNHEY and CDR2 as SMNVEV (reference sequence). The CDR3 sequence: CASSLGLGTQYF. The CDR3 DNA sequence: TGTGCCAGCAGTTTAGGACTAGGCACGCAGTACTTC.

The chain couples TRBV9 to TRBJ2-4; D remains unclear. Trimming shortened V by 4 bases and J by 5 bases, and 16 bases separated the two germline ends. The length of the CDR3 is 15 residues. CDR1 and CDR2 from the germline V gene are SGDLS and YYNGEE. CDR3 nucleotide sequence: TGTGCCAGCAGCTCGGGCTCGAGGCTCCAAAACATTCAGTACTTC. Translation gives CASSSGSRLQNIQYF.

J is TRBJ1-2 and V is TRBV28; D is unclear. The CDR3 is 13 residues long. The germline V and J ends were trimmed by 6 bases and 7 bases, with 15 bases remaining between them. Looked up from germline, CDR1 is MDHEN and CDR2 is SYDVKM. CDR3 residues: CASSPPVGSGYTF. CDR3 bases: TGTGCCAGCAGCCCCCCGGTAGGGAGTGGCTACACCTTC.

The gene calls are TRBV7-8 and TRBJ1-5, with 7 bases aligning to TRBD1. This CDR3 is built from 15 residues. Per the germline V gene, CDR1 is SGHVS and CDR2 is FQNEAQ. With 4 bases clipped from V and 2 bases from J, the junction kept 5 bases outside the gene matches. The CDR3 is CASSYRQGGNQPQHF. The CDR3 DNA is TGTGCCAGCAGCTATCGACAGGGTGGCAATCAGCCCCAGCATTTT.

The table lists this clone with a few counts. This CDR3 reads CASGGGGGTEAFF. The DNA for the CDR3 is TGTGCCAGCGGTGGTGGGGGTGGTACTGAAGCTTTCTTT. This chain joins TRBV5-6 and TRBJ1-1, with D tentatively TRBD1 (5 bases). There are 13 residues in the CDR3. The germline V gene has CDR1 SGHDT and CDR2 YYEEEE. Trimming stripped 7 bases from V and 5 bases from J, with 15 bases between. Complete variable domain (other parts from reference TRBV5-6 and TRBJ1-1): DAGVTQSPTHLIKTRGQQVTLRCSPKSGHDTVSWYQQALGQGPQFIFQYYEEEERQRGNFPDRFSGHQFPNYSSELNVNALLLGDSALYLCASGGGGGTEAFFGQGTRLTVV.

The genes are TRBV5-1 and TRBJ1-1; the D gene is possibly TRBD1 (6 bases). Germline lookup yields CDR1 SGHRS and CDR2 YFSETQ. The germline V and J ends were trimmed by 5 bases and 2 bases, with 16 bases remaining between them. The CDR3 extends over 15 amino acids. The DNA for the CDR3 is TGCGCCAGCAGTACAGGGTCGGTTTCCAACACTGAAGCTTTCTTT. This gives the protein CASSTGSVSNTEAFF.

The chain uses TRBV10-3 and TRBJ1-2, with D maybe TRBD1 (5 bases). CDR1 is ENHRY and CDR2 is SYGVKD in the germline V gene. Trimming took 3 bases from V and 6 from J, leaving 14 bases between them. The CDR3 has 14 residues. The chain's CDR3 is CAISDQGVRDGYTF. CDR3 nucleotides: TGTGCCATCAGTGATCAGGGTGTTCGGGATGGCTACACCTTC.

The sample holds a few counts of this clone. The V gene is TRBV7-2, the J gene TRBJ1-2; unclear D gene. V lost 1 base, J lost 8 bases, and 8 bases lay in between. Germline CDR1 is SGHTA and CDR2 is FQGNSA. The CDR3 loop spans 12 amino acids. Here the CDR3 DNA reads TGTGCCAGCAGCTTAGTATCGAAGGGCTACACCTTC. It is translated as CASSLVSKGYTF.

The chain carries TRBV28 and TRBJ2-7; D gene unclear. The germline V gene encodes CDR1 MDHEN and CDR2 SYDVKM. The CDR3 runs to 14 residues. The V end lost 5 bases, the J end lost 0 bases, and 11 bases lay between the germline ends. CDR3 sequence reads: CASSRYDGSYEQYF. The CDR3 coding sequence is TGTGCCAGCAGTCGCTACGACGGCTCCTACGAGCAGTACTTC.

For the CDR3, the DNA is TGCAGCGTTACGGACAGTTGGAATCAGCCCCAGCATTTT. It encodes CSVTDSWNQPQHF. The chain employs TRBV29-1 and TRBJ1-5; D might be TRBD1 (6 bases). The V gene lost 5 bases and the J gene lost 4 bases, with 12 bases spanning the gap. Germline CDR1 is SQVTM and CDR2 is ANQGSEA. The CDR3 contains 13 residues.

The chain couples TRBV7-7 to TRBJ2-7; 7 nucleotides align to TRBD2. Germline trimming cut 2 bases from V and 0 bases from J; bases unmatched to any gene: 4. This CDR3 contains 15 residues. Germline V gives CDR1 SSHAT, CDR2 FNYEAQ (reference sequence). CDR3 amino acids: CASSLRSGASYEQYF. For the CDR3, the DNA is TGTGCCAGCAGCTTAAGAAGCGGGGCCTCCTACGAGCAGTACTTC.

V is TRBV2 and J is TRBJ2-6; D gene ambiguous. Trimming took 1 base from V and 0 from J, leaving 7 bases between them. The CDR3 runs 16 residues. CDR1 SNHLY and CDR2 FYNNEI come from the germline V gene. Here the CDR3 reads CASSEGYNSGANVLTF. The CDR3 DNA reads as TGTGCCAGCAGTGAAGGGTACAACTCTGGGGCCAACGTCCTGACTTTC.

The CDR3 nucleotides are TGCGCCAGCAGCATCGGACAGGGGGATGGCTACACCTTC. Its protein product is CASSIGQGDGYTF. The chain links TRBV5-1 to TRBJ1-2; 10 bases align to TRBD1. CDR1 and CDR2 (germline): SGHRS, YFSETQ. There are 13 residues in the CDR3. The ends lost 4 bases at V and 6 bases at J; junction bases unmatched: 3.

V gene TRBV5-1 combines with J gene TRBJ2-5; 7 bases line up with TRBD2. The length of the CDR3 is 15 residues. V dropped 0 bases and J dropped 5; count of bases not matched to a gene: 7. The V gene's germline CDR1 is SGHRS and CDR2 YFSETQ. The CDR3 DNA reads TGCGCCAGCAGCTTGGCCTTGACTAGCCAGGAGACCCAGTACTTC. Encoded protein: CASSLALTSQETQYF.

The chain couples TRBV19 to TRBJ1-1; 8 nucleotides match TRBD1. The length of the CDR3 is 17 residues. V lost 8 bases to trimming and J lost 0 bases; unmatched junction nucleotides: 14. Per the germline V gene, CDR1 is LNHDA and CDR2 is SQIVND (reference sequence). For the CDR3, the DNA is TGTGCCAGTCGAGACAGGGGTAAAGGATCATTGAACACTGAAGCTTTCTTT. It codes for CASRDRGKGSLNTEAFF.

The rearrangement links TRBV6-1 to TRBJ1-1; 7 bases are shared with TRBD1. The CDR3 length is 17 residues. V dropped 3 bases and J dropped 10; count of bases not matched to a gene: 20. Germline-derived CDR1 and CDR2 are MNHNS and SASEGT. CDR3: CASSDLMTGRFLVLAFF. Here the CDR3 DNA reads TGTGCCAGCAGTGATTTAATGACAGGGAGGTTTTTAGTTCTAGCTTTCTTT.